This entry lists 24 T cell receptor beta chains sequenced from one sample in a study of blood T cells in healthy people across ages. Primers used in a second PCR of about 7 to 12 cycles were a sample-barcoded 5' primer and a J-beta primer mix. Using its own MiXCR run on the 5' RACE reads, TCRdb lists one record per CDR3 protein. The sample has 1.5 million or so distinct CDR3 sequences; around 40% are singletons. The material sequenced was blood. The receptors come from a woman aged 18 to 35 in good health.

The V gene is TRBV7-6, the J gene TRBJ2-7, with TRBD1 identical over 7 bases. The J call is uncertain, as TRBJ2-5 better fits the DNA end. Germline V gene data show CDR1 as SGHVS and CDR2 as FNYEAQ. The CDR3 has 16 amino acids. The CDR3 protein is CASSLWFGQDKETQYF. CDR3 sequence (DNA): TGTGCCAGCAGCTTGTGGTTCGGACAGGACAAAGAGACCCAGTACTTC.

The V gene is TRBV9, the J gene TRBJ1-2; the D gene is possibly TRBD1 (6 bases). Germline CDR1 reads SGDLS; CDR2 reads YYNGEE. Trimming took off 7 bases at V and 2 bases at J, with 12 bases between the two ends. The CDR3 is made up of 13 amino acids. CDR3 region: CASGGQPNYGYTF. In nucleotides, the CDR3 is TGTGCCAGCGGGGGGCAGCCAAACTATGGCTACACCTTC.

In its sample, this clonotype was seen a few times. This chain uses TRBV13 with TRBJ2-7, with TRBD1 matching over 7 bases. CDR1 PRHDT and CDR2 FYEKMQ come from the germline V gene (reference sequence). Trimming cost V 5 bases and J 0 bases; bases outside gene matches: 10. This CDR3 has 16 amino acids. The CDR3 DNA reads TGTGCCAGCAGCGTCTACAGGGGCCCTAGCTCCTACGAGCAGTACTTC. It is translated as CASSVYRGPSSYEQYF. The variable domain in full, with the rest retrieved from reference TRBV13 and TRBJ2-7, is AAGVIQSPRHLIKEKRETATLKCYPIPRHDTVYWYQQGPGQDPQFLISFYEKMQSDKGSIPDRFSAQQFSDYHSELNMSSLELGDSALYFCASSVYRGPSSYEQYFGPGTRLTVT.

The V and J genes are TRBV7-2 and TRBJ2-5; D not certain. Germline CDR1 reads SGHTA; CDR2 reads FQGNSA. V dropped 5 bases and J dropped 4 bases, with 23 bases sitting between them. This CDR3 has 17 residues. The CDR3 loop is CASSPRLAREIRETQYF. The CDR3 region has the DNA TGTGCCAGCAGCCCGCGGTTGGCGCGTGAGATCAGAGAGACCCAGTACTTC.

This clonotype has just a few counts. The chain is built from TRBV25-1 and TRBJ1-2; D is unclear. V was cut by 1 base and J by 6 bases, with 12 bases left in between. Germline CDR1 reads MGHDK; CDR2 reads SYGVNS. This CDR3 has 14 residues. CDR3 coding DNA: TGTGCCAGCAGTGAATCCGAAAACCCAGATGGCTACACCTTC. Translated, it gives CASSESENPDGYTF.

The chain employs TRBV2 and TRBJ1-4; D is undetermined. Germline V CDR1 and CDR2: SNHLY, FYNNEI. Trimming took off 10 bases at V and 0 bases at J, with 12 bases between the two ends. CDR3 length: 14 residues. CDR3 DNA: TGTGCCACTCGGTTACCTGCAACTAATGAAAAACTGTTTTTT. Amino acids: CATRLPATNEKLFF.

The rearrangement uses TRBV20-1 and TRBJ2-1; D unresolved. The V end was cut by 2 bases, the J end by 15 bases, with 17 bases between. The CDR3 extends over 12 amino acids. Looked up from germline, CDR1 is DFQATT and CDR2 is SNEGSKA (reference sequence). As DNA, the CDR3 is TGCAGTGCTAGACCCAGGACCCCTGGTACGTTCTTC. Protein product: CSARPRTPGTFF.

The chain is built from TRBV14 and TRBJ2-7; possible D gene TRBD2, 5 bases. V gave up 4 bases and J gave up 0 bases, with 13 bases separating them. Germline CDR1 reads SGHDN; CDR2 reads FVKESK. This CDR3 region has 15 residues. Here the CDR3 reads CASSPLSGPSYEQYF. DNA for the CDR3: TGTGCCAGCAGCCCCCTAAGCGGACCCTCCTACGAGCAGTACTTC.

V is TRBV30 and J is TRBJ2-1, with a possible D match to TRBD2 (6 bases). Per the germline V gene, CDR1 is GTSNPN and CDR2 is SVGIG (reference sequence). The length of the CDR3 is 14 residues. V lost 5 bases, J lost 0 bases, and 11 bases lay in between. The CDR3 DNA reads as TGTGCCTGGGGGGGGTCCAGCTCCTACAATGAGCAGTTCTTC. It specifies CAWGGSSSYNEQFF.

V and J are TRBV29-1 and TRBJ1-1; D remains unclear. The CDR3 runs to 13 residues. V was shortened by 4 bases and J by 0 bases, with 9 bases between the two germline ends. Looked up from germline, CDR1 is SQVTM and CDR2 is ANQGSEA. The CDR3: CSVAGWMNTEAFF. The CDR3, as DNA: TGCAGCGTTGCTGGCTGGATGAACACTGAAGCTTTCTTT.

The V and J genes are TRBV27 and TRBJ1-2; 9 nucleotides line up with TRBD1. This CDR3 has 16 amino acids. Looked up from germline, CDR1 is MNHEY and CDR2 is SMNVEV (reference sequence). The V and J ends lost 1 base and 3 bases, in that order; junction bases with no gene match: 6. This chain's CDR3 is CASSLWPQGADYGYTF. As DNA, the CDR3 is TGTGCCAGCAGTTTATGGCCACAGGGGGCTGACTATGGCTACACCTTC.

This clonotype has just a few counts. V and J are TRBV12-3 or TRBV12-4 and TRBJ2-7; D gene uncertain. The CDR3 has 11 amino acids. With 5 bases removed from V and 7 bases from J, the gap between germline ends came to 9 bases. For the CDR3, the DNA is TGTGCCAGCAGTCCCCGGTGGGAGCAGTACTTC. This encodes CASSPRWEQYF.

The chain recombines TRBV5-6 with TRBJ2-2; 7 bases are shared with TRBD2. Per the germline V gene, CDR1 is SGHDT and CDR2 is YYEEEE. The CDR3 runs 19 residues. Trimming removed 2 bases from V and 0 bases from J; junction bases left unmatched: 13. CDR3 nucleotide sequence: TGTGCCAGCAGCTTCCTCGGGGTTAGCGGGCTCGCGAACACCGGGGAGCTGTTTTTT. Residues: CASSFLGVSGLANTGELFF.

This clonotype was observed a handful of times. V usage is TRBV7-2 and J usage is TRBJ2-1; D is uncertain. The V gene lost 7 bases and the J gene lost 4 bases, with 5 bases spanning the gap. This CDR3 is 11 amino acids long. Germline assignment: CDR1 SGHTA and CDR2 FQGNSA. CDR3 bases: TGTGCCAGCAACACTTACAATGAGCAGTTCTTC. The encoded protein is CASNTYNEQFF. Full variable domain (outside the CDR3, taken from reference TRBV7-2 and TRBJ2-1): GAGVSQSPSNKVTEKGKDVELRCDPISGHTALYWYRQSLGQGLEFLIYFQGNSAPDKSGLPSDRFSAERTGGSVSTLTIQRTQQEDSAVYLCASNTYNEQFFGPGTRLTVL.

The chain couples TRBV27 to TRBJ2-1; 7 nucleotides align to TRBD1. Unmatched junction bases numbered 17, after V lost 6 bases and J lost 9 bases. The CDR3 runs to 16 residues. Germline values: CDR1 MNHEY, CDR2 SMNVEV (reference sequence). CDR3 sequence (DNA): TGTGCCAGCAGGATTATAGGGGAACAGGGGAAGAGTGAGCAGTTCTTC. Encoded protein: CASRIIGEQGKSEQFF.

This rearrangement joins TRBV6-2 or TRBV6-3 to TRBJ2-1; D is perhaps TRBD1 (6 bases). The length of the CDR3 is 15 residues. CDR1 and CDR2 from the germline V gene are MNHEY and SVGEGT. The V and J ends lost 8 bases and 0 bases respectively, with 14 bases between them. The DNA of the CDR3 is TGTGCCAGCTGTACGGCAGGGGCCTCCTACAATGAGCAGTTCTTC. Translating it yields CASCTAGASYNEQFF.

V is TRBV13 and J is TRBJ2-3; 8 bases align to TRBD1. Unmatched junction bases numbered 6, after V lost 5 bases and J lost 2 bases. This CDR3 is 15 amino acids long. Germline CDR1 PRHDT, CDR2 FYEKMQ (reference sequence). CDR3 loop: CASSHTGGLTDTQYF. The DNA for the CDR3 is TGTGCCAGCAGCCATACAGGGGGGCTCACAGATACGCAGTATTTT.

The rearrangement uses TRBV6-5 and TRBJ2-5; D unclear. The V and J ends lost 6 bases and 0 bases respectively, with 11 bases between them. The V gene's germline CDR1 is MNHEY and CDR2 SVGAGI. CDR3 size: 14 residues. Here the CDR3 DNA reads TGTGCCAGCAGAGCTCAGACGTACCAAGAGACCCAGTACTTC. It encodes CASRAQTYQETQYF.

There are a few counts of this clonotype. The chain employs TRBV2 and TRBJ1-1; D is unresolved. This CDR3 is built from 16 residues. Trimming cost V 4 bases and J 0 bases, with 15 bases left between them. The germline gives CDR1 SNHLY, CDR2 FYNNEI. The CDR3 DNA sequence: TGTGCCAGCAGTGCCTTCCAGGCTTACTTGAACACTGAAGCTTTCTTT. Protein sequence: CASSAFQAYLNTEAFF.

CDR3 region: CASSSPPLRDRGHDEQFF. CDR3 DNA sequence: TGCGCCAGCAGCTCACCGCCTCTCCGGGACAGGGGGCACGATGAGCAGTTCTTC. The gene calls are TRBV5-1 and TRBJ2-1; 12 nucleotides match TRBD1. There are 18 residues in the CDR3. V gave up 3 bases and J gave up 8 bases; unmatched junction bases: 15. Germline V gene data show CDR1 as SGHRS and CDR2 as YFSETQ.

This chain connects TRBV27 to TRBJ2-1; 9 positions match TRBD2. V gave up 3 bases and J gave up 9 bases; unmatched junction bases: 9. Looked up from germline, CDR1 is MNHEY and CDR2 is SMNVEV (reference sequence). This CDR3 contains 15 residues. The CDR3 loop reads CASSFYSGRGSEQFF. In DNA form, the CDR3 reads TGTGCCAGCAGTTTTTATAGCGGGAGAGGGAGTGAGCAGTTCTTC.

The chain carries TRBV2 and TRBJ1-1; tentative D call: TRBD1 (6 bases). Per germline, CDR1 SNHLY and CDR2 FYNNEI. V was cut by 6 bases and J by 3 bases, with 17 bases left in between. The CDR3 runs to 15 residues. The CDR3 loop reads CASRARQVSDTEAFF. DNA for the CDR3: TGTGCCAGCAGAGCAAGACAGGTTTCGGACACTGAAGCTTTCTTT.

This sequence joins TRBV14 and TRBJ1-1; the match to TRBD1 covers 7 bases. V lost 8 bases and J lost 0; bases outside the gene matches: 9. The CDR3 is 15 residues long. CDR1 and CDR2 (germline): SGHDN, FVKESK. CDR3 bases: TGTGCCAGCCAGGGACAGAGCCTCATGAACACTGAAGCTTTCTTT. Its protein product is CASQGQSLMNTEAFF.

This clonotype was observed a few times. The CDR3 loop reads CASRTGTGGLAAYNEQFF. As DNA, the CDR3 is TGTGCCAGCAGGACCGGGACAGGGGGTCTAGCAGCCTACAATGAGCAGTTCTTC. This chain uses TRBV14 with TRBJ2-1, with TRBD1 matching 11 bases. The CDR3 has 18 amino acids. Germline trimming cut 6 bases from V and 2 bases from J; bases unmatched to any gene: 12. Germline V lookup: CDR1 SGHDN, CDR2 FVKESK.